The 24 T cell receptor beta chains reported below all come from one sample, sequenced in a study of blood T cell repertoires in COVID-19. TCRdb keeps only in-frame clones here, not all; method: immunoSEQ multiplex PCR. The sample holds about 74,000 clones, just over 85% seen once. Sequenced sample: peripheral blood. The source is a woman over 75 with active or convalescent COVID-19.

The rearrangement joins TRBV19 to TRBJ2-7, with 9 bases lining up with TRBD1. Germline V gene sequence: CDR1 LNHDA, CDR2 SQIVND (reference sequence). The CDR3 has 13 amino acids. Trimming cost V 7 bases and J 5 bases; bases outside gene matches: 6. CDR3 amino acids: CASMSGQGNEQYF. CDR3 in DNA: TGTGCCAGTATGTCAGGACAGGGGAACGAGCAGTACTTC.

The chain links TRBV9 to TRBJ2-2; 13 positions match TRBD2. V dropped 2 bases and J dropped 4; count of bases not matched to a gene: 2. Germline CDR1 SGDLS, CDR2 YYNGEE. CDR3 size: 16 residues. CDR3 protein: CASSVGTSGATGELFF. The DNA of the CDR3 is TGTGCCAGCAGCGTGGGGACTAGCGGGGCCACCGGGGAGCTGTTTTTT. Complete variable domain (other parts from reference TRBV9 and TRBJ2-2): DSGVTQTPKHLITATGQRVTLRCSPRSGDLSVYWYQQSLDQGLQFLIQYYNGEERAKGNILERFSAQQFPDLHSELNLSSLELGDSALYFCASSVGTSGATGELFFGEGSRLTVL.

The V gene is TRBV28, the J gene TRBJ2-7; 11 bases are a match to TRBD1. V was pared by 4 bases and J by 6 bases, with 2 bases of the junction left unmatched. Per germline, CDR1 MDHEN and CDR2 SYDVKM. The CDR3 consists of 13 residues. The CDR3 nucleotides are TGTGCCAGCAGTTCGGGACAGGGGGGCGAGCAGTACTTC. The encoded protein is CASSSGQGGEQYF.

The chain joins TRBV6-6 to TRBJ2-2; no clear D. V was cut by 5 bases and J by 2 bases, with 18 bases left in between. The length of the CDR3 is 17 residues. Germline CDR1 and CDR2: MNHNY and SVGAGI (reference sequence). The CDR3 sequence is CASSRKNFRFNTGELFF. For the CDR3, the DNA is TGTGCCAGCAGTCGCAAGAATTTCAGGTTCAACACCGGGGAGCTGTTTTTT.

CDR3 loop: CASSRQGTHTGELFF. As DNA, the CDR3 is TGTGCCAGCAGCAGACAGGGGACCCACACCGGGGAGCTGTTTTTT. The J gene is TRBJ2-2, the V gene TRBV5-4, with TRBD1 matching over 8 bases. Looked up from germline, CDR1 is SGHNT and CDR2 is YYREEE (reference sequence). Trimming at V came to 4 bases and at J to 3 bases, leaving 5 bases not matched to a gene. This CDR3 is 15 amino acids long.

The genes are TRBV5-1 and TRBJ2-7, with D possibly being TRBD1 (6 bases). The V and J ends lost 4 bases and 5 bases respectively, with 16 bases between them. CDR1 SGHRS and CDR2 YFSETQ come from the germline V gene. The CDR3 totals 14 residues. The CDR3 DNA sequence: TGCGCCAGCAGCCCTACAGGGAACTCGGACGAGCAGTACTTC. It specifies CASSPTGNSDEQYF.

The rearrangement uses TRBV19 and TRBJ1-1; D is ambiguous. Germline assignment: CDR1 LNHDA and CDR2 SQIVND (reference sequence). The CDR3 totals 15 residues. The V end was cut by 3 bases, the J end by 4 bases, with 15 bases between. CDR3 amino acids: CASSIPNGLSTEAFF. Here the CDR3 DNA reads TGTGCCAGTAGTATCCCCAACGGACTGAGCACTGAAGCTTTCTTT.

The chain recombines TRBV9 with TRBJ2-2, with D unclear. The CDR3 runs 14 residues. The ends were cut back, 0 bases at V and 2 bases at J, with 5 bases in the middle. Per germline, CDR1 SGDLS and CDR2 YYNGEE. The CDR3 bases are TGTGCCAGCAGCGTAGCACTTAACACCGGGGAGCTGTTTTTT. Residues: CASSVALNTGELFF.

The chain is built from TRBV6-1 and TRBJ1-4; TRBD1 agrees at 7 bases. The germline V gene encodes CDR1 MNHNS and CDR2 SASEGT. The J segment lost 7 bases and the V segment lost 3 bases, leaving 5 bases of the junction unmatched. The CDR3 is 14 amino acids. CDR3 amino acids: CASSDGTEGEKLFF. In DNA form, the CDR3 reads TGTGCCAGCAGTGACGGGACAGAAGGTGAAAAACTGTTTTTT.

This chain uses TRBV25-1 with TRBJ2-1; D gene uncertain. Trimming took 2 bases from V and 7 from J, leaving 12 bases between them. The length of the CDR3 is 14 residues. Germline V gene data show CDR1 as MGHDK and CDR2 as SYGVNS. The CDR3 spells CASSEPGNRNEQFF. The CDR3 region has the DNA TGTGCCAGCAGTGAACCAGGCAACCGTAATGAGCAGTTCTTC.

DNA for the CDR3: TGTGCCAGCAGCCTCAGCGGAACCCAAGAGACCCAGTACTTC. Translated: CASSLSGTQETQYF. The chain combines TRBV4-2 with TRBJ2-5; tentatively, D is TRBD2 (5 bases). The CDR3 spans 14 residues. Germline V gives CDR1 LGHNA, CDR2 YNFKEQ. The germline V and J ends were trimmed by 4 bases and 1 base, with 10 bases remaining between them.

The gene calls are TRBV7-9 and TRBJ1-2, with 8 nucleotides matching TRBD1. Germline trimming cut 1 base from V and 3 bases from J; bases unmatched to any gene: 10. The CDR3 contains 17 residues. Germline-derived CDR1 and CDR2 are SEHNR and FQNEAQ (reference sequence). The CDR3 DNA is TGTGCCAGCAGCTTAGTTAGTGGCAGGGGGCGAGACTATGGCTACACCTTC. It is translated as CASSLVSGRGRDYGYTF.

This rearrangement joins TRBV18 to TRBJ1-1; TRBD1 is a possible D gene (6 bases). V lost 4 bases, J lost 5 bases, and 23 bases lay in between. The CDR3 covers 17 residues. Germline V gene lookup returns CDR1 KGHSH and CDR2 LQKENI. The CDR3 loop reads CASSRNRLGTTRTEAFF. For the CDR3, the DNA is TGTGCCAGCTCACGAAATAGACTCGGGACAACGAGGACTGAAGCTTTCTTT.

This sequence joins TRBV19 and TRBJ1-2, with D possibly being TRBD1 (6 bases). The CDR3 runs 14 residues. Trimming took 6 bases from V and 1 from J, leaving 12 bases between them. Germline assignment: CDR1 LNHDA and CDR2 SQIVND (reference sequence). The CDR3 DNA sequence: TGTGCCAGTAGGCCACCACAGGGTAACTATGGCTACACCTTC. It translates to CASRPPQGNYGYTF.

V usage is TRBV29-1 and J usage is TRBJ2-5; D is unclear. Germline V lookup: CDR1 SQVTM, CDR2 ANQGSEA. V was pared by 6 bases and J by 4 bases, with 6 bases between. There are 10 residues in the CDR3. The CDR3 loop reads CSVATETQYF. Here the CDR3 DNA reads TGCAGCGTAGCGACAGAGACCCAGTACTTC.

The rearrangement joins TRBV7-3 to TRBJ2-2, with D unresolved. V was shortened by 3 bases and J by 6 bases, with 5 bases between the two germline ends. The CDR3 length is 12 residues. Germline V CDR1 and CDR2: SGHTA, FQGTGA. Here the CDR3 DNA reads TGTGCCAGCAGCTTGGGCCCCGGGGAGCTGTTTTTT. Translated: CASSLGPGELFF.

The gene calls are TRBV6-5 and TRBJ1-4; D perhaps matches TRBD1 (5 bases). Germline CDR1 and CDR2: MNHEY and SVGAGI. The CDR3 consists of 15 residues. Trimming removed 0 bases from V and 7 bases from J, with 12 bases in between. CDR3 sequence reads: CASSYSTRVGEKLFF. CDR3 sequence (DNA): TGTGCCAGCAGTTACTCGACCAGGGTGGGTGAAAAACTGTTTTTT.

This clone has only one observation. The V call is TRBV7-2, the J call TRBJ1-2; 7 bases are shared with TRBD1. The V and J ends lost 0 bases and 2 bases, in that order; junction bases with no gene match: 6. This CDR3 has 16 amino acids. Per germline, CDR1 SGHTA and CDR2 FQGNSA. In nucleotides, the CDR3 is TGTGCCAGCAGCTTAGCCCCCTCGGGACAGAACTATGGCTACACCTTC. The encoded protein is CASSLAPSGQNYGYTF.

A few counts support this clone. The chain carries TRBV15 and TRBJ2-7; D is possibly TRBD1 (5 bases). Trimming cost V 0 bases and J 3 bases, with 6 bases left between them. This CDR3 has 13 amino acids. Germline V gene data show CDR1 as LNHNV and CDR2 as YYDKDF (reference sequence). The chain's CDR3 is CATSRDQGYEQYF. In DNA form, the CDR3 reads TGTGCCACCAGCAGAGATCAGGGCTACGAGCAGTACTTC.

The rearrangement uses TRBV15 and TRBJ2-5; TRBD1 matches 7 bases. Trimming at V came to 4 bases and at J to 2 bases, leaving 7 bases not matched to a gene. This CDR3 is 15 amino acids long. Germline V gene sequence: CDR1 LNHNV, CDR2 YYDKDF (reference sequence). The CDR3 bases are TGTGCCACCAGCATCAGACAGGGTGTGCAAGAGACCCAGTACTTC. It specifies CATSIRQGVQETQYF.

This clone was seen once. V usage is TRBV6-5 and J usage is TRBJ2-7; 11 nucleotides line up with TRBD1. Germline lookup yields CDR1 MNHEY and CDR2 SVGAGI. Trimming cost V 4 bases and J 7 bases; bases outside gene matches: 9. This CDR3 is 15 amino acids long. The CDR3 spells CASSSVRTGGYEQYF. CDR3 bases: TGTGCCAGCAGTTCGGTCAGGACAGGGGGCTATGAGCAGTACTTC.

The rearrangement links TRBV18 to TRBJ1-5; D gene uncertain. The V gene lost 3 bases and the J gene lost 0 bases, with 6 bases spanning the gap. CDR3 size: 14 residues. Germline lookup yields CDR1 KGHSH and CDR2 LQKENI. The CDR3, as DNA: TGTGCCAGCTCACCTCGAGATAGCAATCAGCCCCAGCATTTT. Residues: CASSPRDSNQPQHF. The full variable domain, completed using reference TRBV18 and TRBJ1-5, is NAGVMQNPRHLVRRRGQEARLRCSPMKGHSHVYWYRQLPEEGLKFMVYLQKENIIDESGMPKERFSAEFPKEGPSILRIQQVVRGDSAAYFCASSPRDSNQPQHFGDGTRLSIL.

The chain recombines TRBV7-2 with TRBJ1-2, with 11 bases aligning to TRBD1. Germline V gives CDR1 SGHTA, CDR2 FQGNSA. The CDR3 is 15 amino acids. Unmatched junction bases numbered 6, after V lost 5 bases and J lost 4 bases. The CDR3 nucleotides read TGTGCCAGCAGCATGCGGACAGGGGGCATCTATGGCTACACCTTC. This sequence encodes CASSMRTGGIYGYTF.

The chain uses TRBV6-2 or TRBV6-3 and TRBJ1-5, with TRBD1 matching 9 bases. The CDR3 loop spans 16 amino acids. Trimming cost V 6 bases and J 2 bases; bases outside gene matches: 8. The germline V gene has CDR1 MNHEY and CDR2 SVGEGT. Written as DNA, the CDR3 is TGTGCCAGCAGCCGGATACAGGGGGCAGGCAATCAGCCCCAGCATTTT. Its translation is CASSRIQGAGNQPQHF.